The TCR beta chain under discussion was sequenced for a study of cytomegalovirus exposure and HLA in healthy donors. Study overall: One earlier analysis, a look at around 180 million T cells, found about 110 million unique TCR beta sequences.

Points on this clone: Antigen unknown.

General observations from the study: Researchers had no immune exposure information except CMV serostatus available. By a later analysis, the bulk of CMV-associated TCR beta chains appeared HLA-restricted.

60 Vbeta and 13 Jbeta primers were used in PCR. Profiled with immunoSEQ multiplex PCR; TCRdb holds only in-frame clones, not every one. This table holds about 120,000 clones, approximately 80% found once. V was trimmed by 5 bases and J by 6 bases, leaving 14 bases between them. The CDR3 runs 13 residues. Germline V gene data show CDR1 as MNHEY and CDR2 as SMNVEV (reference sequence). This chain connects TRBV27 to TRBJ2-7, with D unresolved. The specimen sequenced was PBMCs. The receptor was derived from a man between 35 and 55 years old in good health and CMV-seropositive. DNA of the CDR3: TGTGCCAGCAGTACTACCCCACCTTTCGAGCAGTACTTC. Translation gives CASSTTPPFEQYF.